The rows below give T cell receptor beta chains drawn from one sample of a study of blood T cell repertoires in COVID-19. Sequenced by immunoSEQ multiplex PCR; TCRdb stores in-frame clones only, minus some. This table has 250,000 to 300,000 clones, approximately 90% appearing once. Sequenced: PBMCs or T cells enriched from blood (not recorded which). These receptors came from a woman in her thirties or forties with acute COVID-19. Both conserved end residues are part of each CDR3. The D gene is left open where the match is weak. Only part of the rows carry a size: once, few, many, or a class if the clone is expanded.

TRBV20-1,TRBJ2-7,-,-,TGCAGTGCTAGAAGACAGTACGAGCAGTACTTC,CSARRQYEQYF
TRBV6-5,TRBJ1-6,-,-,TGTGCCAGCAGTTATAGGGCAGGGAGGGATAATTCACCCCTCCACTTT,CASSYRAGRDNSPLHF
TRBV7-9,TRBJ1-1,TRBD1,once,TGTGCCAGCAGCCACAGGGGTGGCACTGAAGCTTTCTTT,CASSHRGGTEAFF
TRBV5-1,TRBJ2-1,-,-,TGCGCCAGCAGCCGGGACGGGGTAGCGGCCTACAATGAGCAGTTCTTC,CASSRDGVAAYNEQFF
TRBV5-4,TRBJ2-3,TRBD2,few,TGTGCCAGCAGCTTGCCGGGACTACAGACAGATACGCAGTATTTT,CASSLPGLQTDTQYF
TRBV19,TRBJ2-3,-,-,TGTGCCAGTAGTAGGGGAGCGTACGATACGCAGTATTTT,CASSRGAYDTQYF
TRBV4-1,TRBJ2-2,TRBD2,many,TGCGCCAGCAGCTCTCGGACTAGCGGGAACACCGGGGAGCTGTTTTTT,CASSSRTSGNTGELFF
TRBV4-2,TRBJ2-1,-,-,TGTGCCAGCAGCCAAGCTTGGGGTAGGCGCCACGGGGAGAGCTCCTACAATGAGCAGTTCTTC,CASSQAWGRRHGESSYNEQFF
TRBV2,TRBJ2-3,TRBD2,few,TGTGCCAGCAGCCCGGGACTAGAATATAGCACGCAGTATTTT,CASSPGLEYSTQYF
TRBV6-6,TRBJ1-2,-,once,TGTGCCAGCAGTTCCCCCCCACTACCGAGGAACTATGGCTACACCTTC,CASSSPPLPRNYGYTF
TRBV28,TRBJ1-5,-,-,TGTGCCAGCAGTTTGGGGGTGGGAGGGAATAATCAGCCCCAGCATTTT,CASSLGVGGNNQPQHF
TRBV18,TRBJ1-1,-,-,TGTGCCAGCTCCAGCGGTTCGGGGAACACTGAAGCTTTCTTT,CASSSGSGNTEAFF
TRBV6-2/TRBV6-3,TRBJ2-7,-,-,TGTGCCAGCAGTTACTCGGCGGGTGGAACTCGCGAGCAGTACTTC,CASSYSAGGTREQYF
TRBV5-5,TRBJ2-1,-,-,TGTGCCAGCAGCCTCTTCGGAACAGGGAAGGATGAGCAGTTCTTC,CASSLFGTGKDEQFF
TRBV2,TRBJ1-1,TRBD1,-,TGTGCCAGCAGTGAATCGGGGACAGGGGGCGATTTTCACACTGAAGCTTTCTTT,CASSESGTGGDFHTEAFF
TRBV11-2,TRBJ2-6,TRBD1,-,TGTGCCAGCAGCTCCGGGACAGGGGCGTTCTCTGGGGCCAACGTCCTGACTTTC,CASSSGTGAFSGANVLTF
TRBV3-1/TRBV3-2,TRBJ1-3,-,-,TGTGCCAGCAGCCAGGGCTCCGGAAACACCATATATTTT,CASSQGSGNTIYF
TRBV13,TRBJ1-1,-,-,TGTGCCAGCAGCTTAGCGTGGAACACTGAAGCTTTCTTT,CASSLAWNTEAFF
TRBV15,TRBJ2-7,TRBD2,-,TGTGCCACCCGTATAGCGGGAGTATACGAGCAGTACTTC,CATRIAGVYEQYF
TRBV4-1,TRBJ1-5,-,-,TGCGCCAGCAGCCAAGGCTACGGTGATAGCAATCAGCCCCAGCATTTT,CASSQGYGDSNQPQHF
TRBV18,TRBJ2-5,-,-,TGTGCCAGCTCACCACGAGGGGAGACCCAGTACTTC,CASSPRGETQYF
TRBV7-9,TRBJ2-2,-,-,TGTGCCAGCCAGGGTTACACCGGGGAGCTGTTTTTT,CASQGYTGELFF
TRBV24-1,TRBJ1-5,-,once,TGTGCCACCCGGAGCAGGGACAATCAGCCCCAGCATTTT,CATRSRDNQPQHF
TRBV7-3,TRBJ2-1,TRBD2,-,TGTGCCAGCAGCACCGGACTAGCGGGAGTTGGGGAGCAGTTCTTC,CASSTGLAGVGEQFF